The 23 T cell receptor beta chains given below trace back to one sample, sequenced in a study of blood T cells in healthy people across ages (dated by TCRdb to the mid-2010s). Receptor libraries were prepared by 5' RACE. The data were produced on an Illumina HiSeq 2500. A second PCR of about 6 to 11 cycles was performed with a sample-barcoded 5' primer and a J-beta primer mix. The public reads were reanalyzed by TCRdb: fastp trimming at Q25, MiXCR alignment, in-frame beta chains only. Each entry merges the rows of one CDR3 protein and shows their most common DNA and genes. The sample records 850,000 to 1,100,000 distinct CDR3 sequences, 35% to 40% of which are singletons. The ten most abundant clones make up roughly 14% of the sample. Material: blood. Receptor source: a man younger than 35 in good health.

V and J are TRBV7-9 and TRBJ2-7; 8 nucleotides line up with TRBD1. CDR1 and CDR2 (germline): SEHNR, FQNEAQ (reference sequence). J was trimmed by 6 bases and V by 4 bases; bases with no gene match: 2. The CDR3 extends over 12 amino acids. CDR3 DNA sequence: TGTGCCAGCAGCTACGGACAGGGCGAGCAGTACTTC. Its translation: CASSYGQGEQYF.

The chain has TRBV5-6 and TRBJ2-7, with 8 nucleotides matching TRBD2. This CDR3 region has 15 residues. CDR1 and CDR2 from the germline V gene are SGHDT and YYEEEE. V shed 5 bases, J shed 0 bases, and the junction held 7 bases outside the gene matches. The CDR3 DNA is TGTGCCAGCAGTTTAATAGCGGGGCCCTCCTACGAGCAGTACTTC. Protein sequence: CASSLIAGPSYEQYF.

The chain combines TRBV20-1 with TRBJ1-5; no definite D call. V gave up 1 base and J gave up 2 bases, with 27 bases separating them. Germline CDR1 reads DFQATT; CDR2 reads SNEGSKA (reference sequence). The CDR3 runs to 20 residues. The CDR3 nucleotides read TGCAGTGCTAGAGCGAGGTGGATCGGACTCGAAACCATAGGCAATCAGCCCCAGCATTTT. Protein product: CSARARWIGLETIGNQPQHF.

The chain uses TRBV20-1 and TRBJ2-2; the match to TRBD1 covers 8 bases. The CDR3 extends over 14 amino acids. Per the germline V gene, CDR1 is DFQATT and CDR2 is SNEGSKA (reference sequence). Trimming cost V 6 bases and J 1 base; bases outside gene matches: 4. The CDR3: CSAPGQGNTGELFF. Here the CDR3 DNA reads TGCAGTGCCCCTGGACAGGGGAACACCGGGGAGCTGTTTTTT.

The chain uses TRBV25-1 and TRBJ2-7, with D perhaps matching TRBD1 or TRBD2 (5 bases each). V was clipped by 5 bases and J by 4 bases, with 15 bases between them. This CDR3 spans 14 amino acids. CDR1 is MGHDK and CDR2 is SYGVNS in the germline V gene. The CDR3 region has the DNA TGTGCCAGCAGTCCCCGGGACGGTAGGTACGAGCAGTACTTC. It is translated as CASSPRDGRYEQYF.

The V and J genes are TRBV9 and TRBJ2-3; possibly TRBD2 for D (6 bases). Per the germline V gene, CDR1 is SGDLS and CDR2 is YYNGEE. This CDR3 comprises 16 residues. Trimming took off 0 bases at V and 2 bases at J, with 13 bases between the two ends. CDR3 nucleotide sequence: TGTGCCAGCAGCGTAGCCCCGGGACTTTTCACAGATACGCAGTATTTT. Translation gives CASSVAPGLFTDTQYF.

This clonotype was picked up one time. Sequence at one end of the junction differs from germline and may be a read error. V is TRBV5-1 and J is TRBJ1-2; D is uncertain. The CDR3 has 14 amino acids. CDR1 and CDR2 (germline): SGHRS, YFSETQ. The CDR3 region has the DNA TGCGCCAGCAGCGTGGAAGCCAGTAACTGTGGCTACACCTTC. It translates to CASSVEASNCGYTF.

This chain uses TRBV28 with TRBJ1-2; D gene unclear. This CDR3 has 14 residues. V dropped 4 bases and J dropped 5 bases, with 14 bases sitting between them. CDR1 and CDR2 from the germline V gene are MDHEN and SYDVKM. CDR3 sequence reads: CASSSGKSRYGYTF. CDR3 DNA: TGTGCCAGCAGTTCTGGGAAAAGCCGATATGGCTACACCTTC.

The V and J genes are TRBV7-2 and TRBJ1-4, with D possibly TRBD1 on 6 matching bases. Trimming removed 3 bases at V and 8 bases at J, with 13 bases between. Germline CDR1 is SGHTA and CDR2 is FQGNSA. The CDR3 runs 14 residues. The CDR3 DNA reads TGTGCCAGCAGCTTCCAGGGGAGTCTGGAAAAACTGTTTTTT. Its protein is CASSFQGSLEKLFF.

This CDR3 reads CASSSRGGQEQYF. The CDR3 DNA is TGTGCCAGCAGTTCCCGGGGTGGACAGGAGCAGTACTTC. V is TRBV27 and J is TRBJ2-4; TRBD1 matches at 7 bases. The CDR3 is made up of 13 amino acids. Looked up from germline, CDR1 is MNHEY and CDR2 is SMNVEV (reference sequence). J lost 13 bases, V lost 4 bases, and 10 bases had no gene match.

This clonotype was counted at least ten times. Here the CDR3 DNA reads TGTGCCAGCGGAAACTATGGCTACACCTTC. Translated: CASGNYGYTF. The J gene is TRBJ1-2, the V gene TRBV9; no firm D call. The germline V gene encodes CDR1 SGDLS and CDR2 YYNGEE. There are 10 residues in the CDR3. Trimming removed 7 bases at V and 2 bases at J, with 3 bases between.

The V and J genes are TRBV10-3 and TRBJ1-2, with a tentative D call TRBD1 (5 bases). CDR3 length: 15 residues. CDR1 is ENHRY, CDR2 SYGVKD, per germline. V was pared by 3 bases and J by 4 bases, with 15 bases between. The CDR3: CAISDGGAVGYGYTF. DNA of the CDR3: TGTGCCATCAGTGATGGTGGGGCAGTGGGCTATGGCTACACCTTC.

This clonotype was seen a few times. The gene calls are TRBV9 and TRBJ1-2; no reliable D call. CDR1 SGDLS and CDR2 YYNGEE come from the germline V gene. Trimming stripped 4 bases from V and 3 bases from J, with 13 bases between. This CDR3 comprises 14 residues. CDR3 DNA sequence: TGTGCCAGCAGCCCTAGCGACGGGCACTATGGCTACACCTTC. Encoded protein: CASSPSDGHYGYTF.

This chain joins TRBV3-1 and TRBJ2-1, with TRBD2 matching 7 bases. CDR1 is LGHDT and CDR2 is YNNKEL in the germline V gene (reference sequence). The V segment lost 5 bases and the J segment 7 bases; nucleotides outside the gene matches: 8. The CDR3 consists of 14 residues. CDR3 in amino acids: CASSFGTTANEQFF. CDR3 sequence (DNA): TGTGCCAGCAGCTTCGGGACTACGGCGAATGAGCAGTTCTTC.

The V gene is TRBV28, the J gene TRBJ2-3, with 8 positions matching TRBD1. With V trimmed by 6 bases and J by 2 bases, 7 bases remained unmatched. CDR1 MDHEN and CDR2 SYDVKM come from the germline V gene. The CDR3 totals 15 residues. The CDR3 region is CASSSTGVPTDTQYF. For the CDR3, the DNA is TGTGCCAGCAGCTCGACAGGGGTCCCCACAGATACGCAGTATTTT.

V gene TRBV20-1 combines with J gene TRBJ1-2; TRBD1 matches at 10 bases. Trimming cost V 5 bases and J 8 bases; bases outside gene matches: 17. Looked up from germline, CDR1 is DFQATT and CDR2 is SNEGSKA (reference sequence). CDR3 length equals 16 residues. In DNA form, the CDR3 reads TGCAGTGCTGAACCGGGACAGGGGCCTCTCCGTCGGGGCTACACCTTC. Translated, it gives CSAEPGQGPLRRGYTF.

The chain links TRBV10-3 to TRBJ2-1; TRBD1 agrees at 9 bases. The J call is uncertain, as TRBJ2-7 better fits the DNA end. The CDR3 consists of 16 residues. CDR1 ENHRY and CDR2 SYGVKD come from the germline V gene. The CDR3: CAISGETGGMYNEQYF. CDR3 sequence (DNA): TGTGCCATCAGTGGAGAAACAGGGGGCATGTACAATGAGCAGTACTTC.

The chain is built from TRBV19 and TRBJ2-3; D call uncertain. The CDR3 has 13 residues. V shed 7 bases and J shed 1 base, with 9 bases lying between them. Germline V gene sequence: CDR1 LNHDA, CDR2 SQIVND (reference sequence). For the CDR3, the DNA is TGTGCCAGTACCCCTCGGGGCACAGATACGCAGTATTTT. It encodes CASTPRGTDTQYF.

This chain uses TRBV10-3 with TRBJ2-3, with 10 bases lining up with TRBD2. This CDR3 is built from 16 residues. Germline lookup yields CDR1 ENHRY and CDR2 SYGVKD. Unmatched junction bases numbered 8, after V lost 6 bases and J lost 2 bases. CDR3 sequence reads: CAISGFLAGATDTQYF. CDR3 DNA sequence: TGTGCCATCAGCGGGTTCCTAGCGGGGGCCACAGATACGCAGTATTTT.

This clonotype occurred a few times. The chain joins TRBV5-1 to TRBJ2-1; a possible D gene is TRBD1 (6 bases). The V gene's germline CDR1 is SGHRS and CDR2 YFSETQ. The CDR3 extends over 15 amino acids. Deletions cut 0 bases from V and 6 bases from J, with 13 bases between. The CDR3 here is CASSLAGATLNEQFF. The CDR3 coding sequence is TGCGCCAGCAGCTTGGCAGGGGCCACCCTCAATGAGCAGTTCTTC. The variable domain in full, with the rest retrieved from reference TRBV5-1 and TRBJ2-1, is KAGVTQTPRYLIKTRGQQVTLSCSPISGHRSVSWYQQTPGQGLQFLFEYFSETQRNKGNFPGRFSGRQFSNSRSEMNVSTLELGDSALYLCASSLAGATLNEQFFGPGTRLTVL.

The V call is TRBV7-3, the J call TRBJ1-1; D not certain. V was trimmed by 5 bases and J by 1 base, leaving 8 bases between them. The CDR3 runs to 13 residues. The germline V gene encodes CDR1 SGHTA and CDR2 FQGTGA. The CDR3 DNA reads TGTGCCAGCAGCGCAACAACGAACACTGAAGCTTTCTTT. It codes for CASSATTNTEAFF.

As concerns this clonotype: The junction does not match germline at one end; this may be a read error. This chain connects TRBV11-2 to TRBJ1-1; D is perhaps TRBD1 (6 bases). The germline V gene has CDR1 SGHAT and CDR2 FQNNGV. This CDR3 is built from 15 residues. The CDR3 reads CASSLMGQLNTEAFF. DNA for the CDR3: TGTGCCAGCAGCTTAATGGGACAACTGAACACTGAGGCTTTCTTT.

This rearrangement joins TRBV27 to TRBJ2-3; D could derive from TRBD1 or TRBD2 (5 bases each). The V end was cut by 5 bases, the J end by 3 bases, with 15 bases between. CDR1 is MNHEY and CDR2 is SMNVEV in the germline V gene (reference sequence). The CDR3 length is 15 residues. CDR3 region: CASSGGPLSTDTQYF. The CDR3 DNA sequence: TGTGCCAGCAGTGGGGGACCGTTGAGTACAGATACGCAGTATTTT.